These 10 T cell receptor beta chains were all obtained from the same sample, sequenced in a study of glioma-infiltrating T cells after dendritic cell vaccination. Data came from immunoSEQ multiplex PCR; TCRdb stores just in-frame clones and leaves some out. The data hold roughly 98,000 clones, with 85% to 90% observed a single time. Sequenced here: blood, sampled before dendritic cell vaccination. The receptor set was obtained from a human donor with glioblastoma.

The genes are TRBV5-1 and TRBJ2-3; TRBD2 might be the D (6 bases). The CDR3 totals 15 residues. The ends were cut back, 2 bases at V and 0 bases at J, with 10 bases in the middle. Germline V gene lookup returns CDR1 SGHRS and CDR2 YFSETQ. The DNA for the CDR3 is TGCGCCAGCAGCTTCGCTAGCGCCAGCACAGATACGCAGTATTTT. Residues: CASSFASASTDTQYF.

The genes are TRBV11-2 and TRBJ1-5, with a possible D match to TRBD1 (6 bases). The CDR3 has 17 residues. Germline V gene data show CDR1 as SGHAT and CDR2 as FQNNGV. The ends were cut back, 6 bases at V and 3 bases at J, with 21 bases in the middle. CDR3 amino acids: CASRPTVRGADNQPQHF. The CDR3 coding sequence is TGTGCCAGCAGGCCAACTGTTCGGGGGGCGGACAATCAGCCCCAGCATTTT.

The V call is TRBV7-2, the J call TRBJ1-2; the match to TRBD1 covers 7 bases. V shed 5 bases, J shed 6 bases, and the junction held 12 bases outside the gene matches. The germline gives CDR1 SGHTA, CDR2 FQGNSA. The CDR3 loop spans 15 amino acids. As DNA, the CDR3 is TGTGCCAGCAGCGTACTAGGGGGCGCAGTCAATGGCTACACCTTC. Protein: CASSVLGGAVNGYTF.

The chain joins TRBV7-9 to TRBJ2-5, with 9 bases lining up with TRBD1. CDR3 length equals 17 residues. The germline V gene encodes CDR1 SEHNR and CDR2 FQNEAQ (reference sequence). V shed 2 bases and J 5 bases; nucleotides not matched to a gene: 12. Written as DNA, the CDR3 is TGTGCCAGCAGCTTAAGGTTGGGGACAGGGAATAGGGAGACCCAGTACTTC. Amino acid sequence: CASSLRLGTGNRETQYF.

This sequence joins TRBV5-6 and TRBJ1-5; 7 bases align to TRBD1. The CDR3 contains 14 residues. J lost 11 bases, V lost 4 bases, and 12 bases had no gene match. Germline V gene data show CDR1 as SGHDT and CDR2 as YYEEEE. The CDR3 here is CASSAGQRYESQHF. The CDR3 DNA follows: TGTGCCAGCAGCGCGGGACAGCGCTATGAGTCCCAGCATTTT.

V usage is TRBV29-1 and J usage is TRBJ2-3, with 13 positions matching TRBD2. This CDR3 has 14 residues. Germline CDR1 is SQVTM and CDR2 is ANQGSEA. V gave up 7 bases and J gave up 8 bases; unmatched junction bases: 9. The CDR3 DNA is TGCAGCGCAGGGACTAGCGGGGTGCAGCCTACGCAGTATTTT. This encodes CSAGTSGVQPTQYF.

The chain couples TRBV4-3 to TRBJ2-7; D is perhaps TRBD2 (6 bases). V was pared by 1 base and J by 6 bases, with 13 bases between. The CDR3 is 14 residues long. CDR1 is LGHNA, CDR2 YSLEER, per germline. CDR3 DNA sequence: TGCGCCAGCAGCCAAGTCGGGGGAGCAGCCGAGCAGTACTTC. This encodes CASSQVGGAAEQYF.

The rearrangement uses TRBV6-5 and TRBJ1-2, with D tentatively TRBD1 (5 bases). Germline V gene data show CDR1 as MNHEY and CDR2 as SVGAGI. This CDR3 has 14 amino acids. Trimming shortened V by 1 base and J by 2 bases, and 8 bases separated the two germline ends. The CDR3: CASSYWGGNYGYTF. CDR3 nucleotides: TGTGCCAGCAGTTACTGGGGGGGGAACTATGGCTACACCTTC.

This clone was found once. CDR3 coding DNA: TGTGCCAGCAGCAAACGGGAGACCTACGAGCAGTACTTC. Protein sequence: CASSKRETYEQYF. V usage is TRBV5-4 and J usage is TRBJ2-7, with D possibly being TRBD2 (6 bases). The V and J ends lost 4 bases and 2 bases respectively, with 10 bases between them. Germline CDR1 is SGHNT and CDR2 is YYREEE (reference sequence). The CDR3 has 13 amino acids. Drawing the rest from reference TRBV5-4 and TRBJ2-7, the complete variable domain is ETGVTQSPTHLIKTRGQQVTLRCSSQSGHNTVSWYQQALGQGPQFIFQYYREEENGRGNFPPRFSGLQFPNYSSELNVNALELDDSALYLCASSKRETYEQYFGPGTRLTVT.

This chain's CDR3 is CASSLTFYEQYF. The CDR3, as DNA: TGTGCCAGCAGCTTAACTTTCTACGAGCAGTACTTC. The genes are TRBV7-9 and TRBJ2-7; D not resolved. The germline V gene encodes CDR1 SEHNR and CDR2 FQNEAQ (reference sequence). V was trimmed by 2 bases and J by 3 bases, leaving 5 bases between them. This CDR3 comprises 12 residues.